The T cell receptor beta chain described here comes from a study of chemoradiotherapy in HPV16-positive cancers. Study context: Functional T-cell assays on two HPV16-positive patients' cells defined candidate HPV-specific clones and common TCR motifs. The study, taken as a whole, reports: In HPV16-positive patients, HPV-responsive T-cell expansion tracked better recurrence-free survival. Candidate HPV-specific clones and E7-related TCR motifs grew in tumor during treatment.

Assay used: immunoSEQ multiplex PCR; TCRdb lists only in-frame clones, some missing. Of hundreds of clones listed, approximately 91% are singletons. About this clone: Its antigen is as yet unknown.

Sequencing was performed on tumor tissue, taken from a patient who underwent chemoradiotherapy. This clonotype was obtained from a human donor with HPV-associated anogenital cancer.

CDR3 sequence (DNA): TGTGCCAGCAGTGACGGACAGTCCGGAGTGCAGTACTTC. Protein product: CASSDGQSGVQYF. The chain recombines TRBV6-1 with TRBJ2-7; perhaps TRBD1 as D (6 bases). The CDR3 runs 13 residues. Germline V gene sequence: CDR1 MNHNS, CDR2 SASEGT. Trimming shortened V by 3 bases and J by 9 bases, and 15 bases separated the two germline ends.